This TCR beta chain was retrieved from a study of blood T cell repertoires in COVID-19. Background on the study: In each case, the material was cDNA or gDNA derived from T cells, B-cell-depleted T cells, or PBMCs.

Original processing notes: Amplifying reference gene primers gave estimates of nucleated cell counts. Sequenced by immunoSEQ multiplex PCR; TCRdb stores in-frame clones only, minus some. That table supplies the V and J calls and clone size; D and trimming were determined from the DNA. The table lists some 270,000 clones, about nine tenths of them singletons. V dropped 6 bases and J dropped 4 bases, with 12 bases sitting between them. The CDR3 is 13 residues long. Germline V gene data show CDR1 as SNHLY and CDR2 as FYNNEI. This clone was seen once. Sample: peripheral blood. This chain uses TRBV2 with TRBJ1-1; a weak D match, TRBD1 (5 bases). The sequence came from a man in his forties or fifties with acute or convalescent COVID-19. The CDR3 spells CASRSSGGTEAFF. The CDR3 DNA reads TGTGCCAGCAGGAGCTCGGGGGGCACTGAAGCTTTCTTT.